The 18 T cell receptor beta chains presented below share a single source sample, sequenced in a study of shared clonotypes between healthy human individuals. Terminally differentiated effector memory CD45RA+ cells were left out of the naive CD8 fraction, which was CD45RO-negative and positively selected for CCR7. TCRdb keeps only in-frame clones here, not all; method: immunoSEQ multiplex PCR. Of approximately 1.9 million clones listed, about 94% are singletons. The sequencing sample was made of naive CD8+ T cells from PBMCs. The source of these receptors is a man aged 18 to 29 in good health. Some clones in this sample may be carry-over from other donors' samples.

V usage is TRBV11-2 and J usage is TRBJ2-1, with 13 bases lining up with TRBD2. CDR3 size: 17 residues. CDR1 SGHAT and CDR2 FQNNGV come from the germline V gene. J lost 10 bases, V lost 0 bases, and 9 bases had no gene match. For the CDR3, the DNA is TGTGCCAGCAGCTTAGACCGACTAGCGGGAGGCTGGGAGGAGCAGTTCTTC. This encodes CASSLDRLAGGWEEQFF.

V and J are TRBV7-9 and TRBJ2-2; 10 bases are a match to TRBD1. Germline V lookup: CDR1 SEHNR, CDR2 FQNEAQ (reference sequence). The CDR3 extends over 16 amino acids. J was trimmed by 3 bases and V by 4 bases; bases with no gene match: 5. This CDR3 is CASSSRDRGYTGELFF. As DNA, the CDR3 is TGTGCCAGCAGCTCCCGGGACAGGGGATACACCGGGGAGCTGTTTTTT.

This chain connects TRBV6-1 to TRBJ1-1; TRBD1 is a possible D gene (6 bases). The CDR3 runs 15 residues. Deletions cut 1 base from V and 0 bases from J, with 9 bases between. Germline CDR1 and CDR2: MNHNS and SASEGT. The CDR3 here is CASSEDGTLNTEAFF. The CDR3 DNA is TGTGCCAGCAGTGAAGACGGGACACTGAACACTGAAGCTTTCTTT.

The chain recombines TRBV28 with TRBJ1-5; D gene ambiguous. The CDR3 sequence is 12 residues long. V was clipped by 3 bases and J by 3 bases, with 3 bases between them. Germline V gene data show CDR1 as MDHEN and CDR2 as SYDVKM. The CDR3 nucleotides read TGTGCCAGCAGTTTTGCCAATCAGCCCCAGCATTTT. It encodes CASSFANQPQHF.

This chain joins TRBV6-5 and TRBJ2-1; D is undetermined. The CDR3 covers 15 residues. Germline values: CDR1 MNHEY, CDR2 SVGAGI. V was pared by 2 bases and J by 6 bases, with 14 bases between. CDR3 sequence reads: CASSYKLLPPNEQFF. CDR3 DNA: TGTGCCAGCAGTTACAAACTCCTCCCCCCCAATGAGCAGTTCTTC.

The chain employs TRBV7-9 and TRBJ2-1; 10 nucleotides line up with TRBD2. CDR3 length equals 14 residues. With V trimmed by 6 bases and J by 5 bases, 4 bases remained unmatched. CDR1 is SEHNR, CDR2 FQNEAQ, per germline (reference sequence). This CDR3 reads CASRSGTSDNEQFF. In DNA form, the CDR3 reads TGTGCCAGCAGATCAGGGACTAGCGACAATGAGCAGTTCTTC.

The chain joins TRBV11-3 to TRBJ2-7; D may be TRBD1 (6 bases). V was cut by 4 bases and J by 4 bases, with 17 bases left in between. CDR3 length: 15 amino acids. In germline, CDR1 is SGHNT, CDR2 YENEEA. CDR3 bases: TGTGCCAGCAGCTCCGGACAGCCCCGAGAATACGAGCAGTACTTC. The encoded protein is CASSSGQPREYEQYF.

V usage is TRBV19 and J usage is TRBJ2-1; D is unresolved. CDR1 is LNHDA and CDR2 is SQIVND in the germline V gene (reference sequence). With 1 base removed from V and 0 bases from J, the gap between germline ends came to 13 bases. The CDR3 has 17 residues. The CDR3 DNA follows: TGTGCCAGTAGTATAGGTTGGGCGACGAGCTCCTACAATGAGCAGTTCTTC. This sequence encodes CASSIGWATSSYNEQFF.

The V call is TRBV2, the J call TRBJ1-1; D not resolved. Germline loops: CDR1 SNHLY, CDR2 FYNNEI. CDR3 length: 13 amino acids. V was pared by 2 bases and J by 8 bases, with 12 bases between. The CDR3 DNA sequence: TGTGCCAGCAGTGAATCTGGCGGCAGGGAAGCTTTCTTT. Protein product: CASSESGGREAFF.

The chain couples TRBV7-9 to TRBJ1-1, with a weak D call TRBD1 (6 bases). Per germline, CDR1 SEHNR and CDR2 FQNEAQ (reference sequence). CDR3 length: 16 amino acids. V gave up 3 bases and J gave up 5 bases, with 19 bases separating them. The DNA for the CDR3 is TGTGCCAGCAGCTTGTTCGGTGGGGGCAGGGTGACTGAAGCTTTCTTT. It is translated as CASSLFGGGRVTEAFF.

The chain is built from TRBV6-1 and TRBJ2-5; 7 nucleotides align to TRBD1. V gave up 6 bases and J gave up 4 bases; unmatched junction bases: 11. This CDR3 contains 15 residues. Germline V gives CDR1 MNHNS, CDR2 SASEGT. The chain's CDR3 is CASSREEGAGETQYF. The CDR3 DNA is TGTGCCAGCAGCCGGGAAGAGGGGGCGGGAGAGACCCAGTACTTC.

V usage is TRBV9 and J usage is TRBJ2-5; maybe TRBD1 (5 bases). With 0 bases removed from V and 5 bases from J, the gap between germline ends came to 14 bases. The CDR3 runs to 15 residues. CDR1 and CDR2 from the germline V gene are SGDLS and YYNGEE. The CDR3, as DNA: TGTGCCAGCAGCGTAGTGGGCAGGGTTTGGGAGACCCAGTACTTC. It is translated as CASSVVGRVWETQYF.

The chain recombines TRBV5-5 with TRBJ1-1; maybe TRBD1 (6 bases). Germline assignment: CDR1 SGHKS and CDR2 YYEKEE (reference sequence). There are 15 residues in the CDR3. V dropped 3 bases and J dropped 6 bases, with 18 bases sitting between them. The CDR3 DNA follows: TGTGCCAGCAGCTGGACACAGGGTCTCTACGCTGAAGCTTTCTTT. It codes for CASSWTQGLYAEAFF.

This chain connects TRBV7-9 to TRBJ1-3; D is unresolved. The length of the CDR3 is 15 residues. V lost 4 bases and J lost 0, with 10 bases in between. Germline V lookup: CDR1 SEHNR, CDR2 FQNEAQ (reference sequence). CDR3 sequence (DNA): TGTGCCAGCAGCTCCCCAGAGTACTCTGGAAACACCATATATTTT. Protein product: CASSSPEYSGNTIYF.

This CDR3 is CASSLGEIAREQFF. Here the CDR3 DNA reads TGTGCCAGCAGCTTAGGAGAGATAGCTCGTGAGCAGTTCTTC. The rearrangement links TRBV7-9 to TRBJ2-1; the D is unclear. The V end lost 1 base, the J end lost 9 bases, and 13 bases lay between the germline ends. Germline CDR1 is SEHNR and CDR2 is FQNEAQ (reference sequence). The CDR3 runs 14 residues.

This clone showed up just a few times. This chain links TRBV14 with TRBJ1-1; the D is unclear. With 1 base removed from V and 1 base from J, the gap between germline ends came to 10 bases. Germline V CDR1 and CDR2: SGHDN, FVKESK. CDR3 length equals 15 residues. For the CDR3, the DNA is TGTGCCAGCAGCCAAGTTACACCGACGAACACTGAAGCTTTCTTT. This codes for CASSQVTPTNTEAFF.

The V gene is TRBV5-1, the J gene TRBJ2-1; 7 nucleotides agree with TRBD2. The CDR3 contains 15 residues. Trimming at V came to 4 bases and at J to 0 bases, leaving 4 bases not matched to a gene. Looked up from germline, CDR1 is SGHRS and CDR2 is YFSETQ. CDR3 region: CASSITGGSYNEQFF. The CDR3 DNA follows: TGCGCCAGCAGCATAACGGGAGGCTCCTACAATGAGCAGTTCTTC.

V and J are TRBV27 and TRBJ2-1; the D call may be TRBD1 or TRBD2 (5 bases each). The V gene's germline CDR1 is MNHEY and CDR2 SMNVEV (reference sequence). V lost 3 bases to trimming and J lost 6 bases, with 12 bases between them. The CDR3 has 14 residues. Written as DNA, the CDR3 is TGTGCCAGCAGTTTTGGGTGGGGGTCCAATGAGCAGTTCTTC. Its translation: CASSFGWGSNEQFF.